Below, one TCR beta chain is given with its context. This clonotype was found a few times. The target of this receptor is not known. The sample holds no much larger clone one base away, and base qualities are not on file. The method was 5' RACE. Data came from an Illumina HiSeq 2500. A second PCR of about 6 to 11 cycles was run with a J-beta primer mix and a sample-barcoded 5' primer. Each TCR beta cDNA molecule received a unique molecular identifier from a template-switch 5' adaptor carrying 12 random nucleotides. At least 2.5 million CDR3-containing paired-end reads were obtained from each sample. First-strand cDNA was synthesized from all RNA with the Mint cDNA synthesis kit, primed by a TRBC-specific oligonucleotide. Following uracil-DNA glycosylase treatment, a first 18-cycle PCR with universal primers M1SS and BC2_uni_R was performed on all cDNA. As for the original processing: Each sample was normalized by randomly selecting 1 million high-quality reads, each carrying a distinct molecular identifier. Instead of being binned into consensus sequences, reads that shared molecular identifiers were thrown out. MiTCR, run with a Q25 quality threshold and the strictest error-elimination algorithm, handled CDR3 identification, clonotype clustering and error correction. A nonparametric unseen species model with Euler transformation was used to estimate lower-bound total TCR beta diversity. The public sequencing data were trimmed at Q25 with fastp and processed into clonotypes with MiXCR by TCRdb, which kept only in-frame beta chains. Here each entry gathers all rows of one CDR3 protein and keeps the most common genes and DNA. These V and J calls are TCRdb output, not the study's own analysis. This sample comprises hundreds of thousands of distinct CDR3 sequences, 20% to 25% of them detected only once. The ten largest make up 22% of the sample.

The approximately 41 donors, aged about 6 to 95 years, were systemically healthy Caucasian individuals from Russia. Each donor gave 9 to 10 milliliters of peripheral blood, collected into EDTA-treated Vacutainer tubes. Ficoll-Paque density-gradient centrifugation was used to isolate PBMCs, with at least 7 million per sample. Trizol reagent was used to extract total RNA from PBMCs, with at least 6 micrograms per sample. Naive CD45RAhigh/CD27high T cell percentages were measured by flow cytometry on a PBMC aliquot from every donor. The CDR3 measures 14 amino acids from cysteine to phenylalanine. Just CDR3 DNA is preserved here, 42 bases in frame from base 1. The germline V gene (reference sequence) gives CDR1 as LGHDT and CDR2 as YNNKEL. These data are taken from a study of blood T cells in healthy people across ages (dated by TCRdb to between 2015 and 2016). About the investigation overall: In model experiments, template switching captured about one uniquely barcoded TCR beta cDNA molecule for every two T cells. Using the same blood draw, the study looked at two additional independent replicas of 1 million unique cDNA reads for two donors, one aged 18 to 29 and the other aged 80 or older. Donors were grouped into four age groups: young (average approximately 15 years), middle-aged (roughly 40), aged (about 59) and long-lived (just over 80). Age-related changes in TCR beta repertoire diversity were measured in the study by deep sequencing normalized with unique cDNA molecular identifiers. To avoid experimental bias, donors of different ages were randomly spread across the sequencing lanes. Points the paper makes about the study in general: Donor CMV infection status was unknown, potentially confounding age-related changes in expanded clonotypes. Because profiling used bulk unsorted PBMCs, naive and antigen-experienced compartments could not be compared conclusively. Compared with the aged group, the long-lived group had more naive CD4+ T cells, fewer expanded clones and increased TCR diversity, suggesting age selection. There was a strong correlation between observed TCR beta diversity and the percentage of naive T cells measured by flow cytometry. Observed TCR beta diversity per million T cells fell roughly linearly with age, and a significant reduction was already apparent by age roughly 40. Estimates of total diversity based on one million sequenced T cells were regarded as lower bounds and as underestimates.

The receptor was derived from a man between 70 and 80 years old in good health. The sequenced material came from blood. The chain is made from TRBV3-1 and TRBJ2-5, with the D gene too uncertain to name. With the DNA end fitting TRBJ2-7 better, the J assignment may be wrong. The nucleotide sequence reads as follows: TGTGCCAGCAGCCAAGCGGGTTTTCCCCTCGAGCAGTACTTC. This encodes CASSQAGFPLEQYF.